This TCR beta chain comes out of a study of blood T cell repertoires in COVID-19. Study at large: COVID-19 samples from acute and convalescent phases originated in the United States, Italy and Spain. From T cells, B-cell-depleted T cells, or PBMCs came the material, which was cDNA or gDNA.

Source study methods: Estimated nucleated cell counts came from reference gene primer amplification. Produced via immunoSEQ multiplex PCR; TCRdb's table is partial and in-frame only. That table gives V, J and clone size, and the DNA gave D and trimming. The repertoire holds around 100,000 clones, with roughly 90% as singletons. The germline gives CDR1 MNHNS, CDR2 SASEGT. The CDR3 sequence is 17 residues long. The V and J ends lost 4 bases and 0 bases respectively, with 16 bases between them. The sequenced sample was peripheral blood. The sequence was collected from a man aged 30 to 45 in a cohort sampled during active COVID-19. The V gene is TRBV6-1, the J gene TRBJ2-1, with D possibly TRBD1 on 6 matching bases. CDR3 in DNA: TGTGCCAGCAGTGTCCCACTTGACAGGCGCTCCTACAATGAGCAGTTCTTC. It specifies CASSVPLDRRSYNEQFF.